These 10 T cell receptor beta chains originate from one sample sequenced in a study of type 1 and type 2 diabetes patients. PCR was run on genomic DNA. Amplification of the beta chain CDR3 used 30 forward and 13 reverse multiplex primers. In TCRdb, the multiplex PCR reads were re-called with MiXCR into one record per CDR3 protein. The data show under 300,000 distinct CDR3 sequences, with roughly 44% seen just once and around 15% held by the top ten. Material for sequencing was peripheral blood mononuclear cells (PBMCs). Source of these receptors: a man between 18 and 35 years old with type 2 diabetes.

This clonotype has more than one count but fewer than ten. This chain links TRBV6-4 with TRBJ2-2; D not resolved. This CDR3 spans 14 amino acids. Trimming shortened V by 6 bases and J by 4 bases, and 12 bases separated the two germline ends. Germline V gives CDR1 MRHNA, CDR2 SNTAGT. The CDR3: CASSWVGSTGELFF. The CDR3 region has the DNA TGTGCCAGCAGCTGGGTGGGTAGCACCGGGGAGCTGTTTTTT.

The chain combines TRBV6-1 with TRBJ1-5; D is unclear. CDR3 length equals 13 residues. Germline V gene data show CDR1 as MNHNS and CDR2 as SASEGT. V lost 4 bases, J lost 7 bases, and 11 bases lay in between. The CDR3 nucleotides are TGTGCCAGCAGTGCCGCGGCCAACCAGCCCCAGCATTTT. It is translated as CASSAAANQPQHF.

This clonotype appeared once. Possible read error: a much larger clone is one base away. The V gene is TRBV12-3 or TRBV12-4, the J gene TRBJ1-1; TRBD1 matches 7 bases. The CDR3 has 13 residues. V lost 6 bases, J lost 1 base, and 2 bases stayed unmatched. The CDR3 DNA reads TGTGCCAGCAGGACAGGGAGGAACACTGAAGCTTTCTTT. It translates to CASRTGRNTEAFF.

The genes are TRBV27 and TRBJ1-2; D is unclear. Looked up from germline, CDR1 is MNHEY and CDR2 is SMNVEV (reference sequence). Trimming removed 7 bases from V and 4 bases from J, with 13 bases in between. The CDR3 runs 13 residues. For the CDR3, the DNA is TGTGCCAGCAAAGAAAGGGAGTTCTATGGCTACACCTTC. Its translation: CASKEREFYGYTF.

The gene calls are TRBV6-1 and TRBJ1-2, with TRBD1 as a possible D gene (5 bases). CDR1 and CDR2 from the germline V gene are MNHNS and SASEGT. CDR3 length: 17 amino acids. V was shortened by 0 bases and J by 5 bases, with 19 bases between the two germline ends. The CDR3 DNA is TGTGCCAGCAGTGAAGCGGCAGGGTTCATACTTTTATATGGCTACACCTTC. Translated, it gives CASSEAAGFILLYGYTF.

The chain joins TRBV6-1 to TRBJ1-2, with D tentatively TRBD1 (5 bases). The CDR3 runs to 14 residues. Germline V gives CDR1 MNHNS, CDR2 SASEGT. V lost 3 bases to trimming and J lost 4 bases, with 12 bases between them. The CDR3 bases are TGTGCCAGCAGTGACTGGGGCAGGGCCTATGGCTACACCTTC. Its translation is CASSDWGRAYGYTF.

The chain has TRBV30 and TRBJ2-7, with 8 bases fitting TRBD1. The V and J ends lost 1 base and 2 bases, in that order; junction bases with no gene match: 7. Germline CDR1 and CDR2: GTSNPN and SVGIG (reference sequence). The CDR3 runs to 15 residues. This chain's CDR3 is CAWSGRQGKAYEQYF. CDR3 sequence (DNA): TGTGCCTGGAGTGGACGACAGGGGAAGGCCTACGAGCAGTACTTC. The whole variable domain, filled in from reference TRBV30 and TRBJ2-7, reads SQTIHQWPATLVQPVGSPLSLECTVEGTSNPNLYWYRQAAGRGLQLLFYSVGIGQISSEVPQNLSASRPQDRQFILSSKKLLLSDSGFYLCAWSGRQGKAYEQYFGPGTRLTVT.

This clonotype was picked up many times. The gene calls are TRBV2 and TRBJ1-6; tentatively, D is TRBD1 (5 bases). V lost 11 bases to trimming and J lost 9 bases, with 20 bases between them. CDR1 is SNHLY and CDR2 is FYNNEI in the germline V gene. The CDR3 is 14 amino acids. Written as DNA, the CDR3 is TGTGCCTCCGTGGCGGAAGGGGCGTCTTCACCCCTCCACTTT. Amino acids: CASVAEGASSPLHF.

This clonotype was picked up a small number of times. The chain recombines TRBV6-2 or TRBV6-3 with TRBJ2-7; possibly TRBD2 for D (5 bases). CDR3 size: 11 residues. V lost 7 bases to trimming and J lost 3 bases, with 7 bases between them. Germline CDR1 MNHEY, CDR2 SVGEGT. The CDR3 DNA reads TGTGCCAGCACAGAGGGCTACGAGCAGTACTTC. Translated, it gives CASTEGYEQYF.

The chain uses TRBV30 and TRBJ1-6; the D is unclear. CDR3 length equals 14 residues. V lost 4 bases and J lost 0, with 7 bases in between. Germline V gene lookup returns CDR1 GTSNPN and CDR2 SVGIG (reference sequence). CDR3 coding DNA: TGTGCCTGGACATTAAGCTCCTATAATTCACCCCTCCACTTT. Translation: CAWTLSSYNSPLHF.